The sample holds a few counts of the clone carrying this TCR beta chain. Its target is unknown. The trim removed 5 bases at V and 2 bases at J, leaving 7 bases unmatched. Germline V CDR1 and CDR2: MGHDK, SYGVNS. This CDR3 is built from 15 residues. Tregs were sorted as CD4+CD25+CD127-/low cells. Full-length variable regions came from constant-region reverse primers plus semi-nested Nested Universal Primer A PCR. TCRdb reprocessed the 5' RACE reads with MiXCR, giving one entry per CDR3 protein. The table lists around 55,000 distinct CDR3 sequences, more than 20% of them singletons. Study-wide findings and caveats: Tumor Treg TCRs overlapped most with tumor naive CD4+ cells.

This TCR came from a female donor with breast cancer. V usage is TRBV25-1 and J usage is TRBJ1-1; 8 bases are shared with TRBD1. The sample consisted of tumor-infiltrating Tregs sorted from the breast tumor. CDR3 nucleotides: TGTGCCAGCAGTCTGGGGACAGGATCTAACACTGAAGCTTTCTTT. It codes for CASSLGTGSNTEAFF. Variable domain in full (rest from reference TRBV25-1 and TRBJ1-1): EADIYQTPRYLVIGTGKKITLECSQTMGHDKMYWYQQDPGMELHLIHYSYGVNSTEKGDLSSESTVSRIRTEHFPLTLESARPSHTSQYLCASSLGTGSNTEAFFGQGTRLTVV.